A single T cell receptor beta chain is shown here with its context. Its antigen is still unknown. Other DNA sequences in this specimen translate into the identical CDR3. Tumor tissue was taken before any definitive surgery or chemotherapy was given. Only in-frame clones appear in the TCRdb table, and some are missing; sequencing was by immunoSEQ multiplex PCR. Of approximately 5,900 clones listed, around 80% are singletons. This entry comes from a study of high-grade serous ovarian cancer treatment subgroups. Broader study findings: Bulk tumor TCR sequencing gave no spatial information.

The source is a human donor with high-grade serous ovarian cancer. Material: tumor tissue.

CDR3 amino acids: CATSRDSQGSYGYTF. The DNA for the CDR3 is TGTGCCACCAGCAGAGATTCACAGGGGTCCTATGGCTACACCTTC. V usage is TRBV15 and J usage is TRBJ1-2; 7 bases align to TRBD1. This CDR3 has 15 amino acids. The germline CDR1 and CDR2 sequences are LNHNV and YYDKDF (reference sequence). Trimming at V came to 0 bases and at J to 4 bases, leaving 5 bases not matched to a gene.